This T cell receptor (beta chain) was sequenced for a study of cytomegalovirus exposure and HLA in healthy donors. Study results and caveats: The study listed roughly 160 cytomegalovirus-associated TCR beta chains.

Trimming removed 0 bases at V and 10 bases at J, with 12 bases between. CDR3 size: 13 residues. CDR1 is LGHNA and CDR2 is YNFKEQ in the germline V gene. The PCR employed 60 Vbeta primers together with 13 Jbeta primers. Some clones are missing from TCRdb's copy, which holds only in-frame ones; the method was immunoSEQ multiplex PCR. Here the sample spans about 160,000 clones, 60% to 80% being singletons. As concerns this clone: Its antigen is unidentified.

The source is a man aged 55 to 70 in good health and CMV-seronegative. Sequencing was performed on PBMCs. The V and J genes are TRBV4-2 and TRBJ1-1; no clear D gene. CDR3 bases: TGTGCCAGCAGCCAAGACGAGGGAGGTGGAGCTTTCTTT. This translates into CASSQDEGGGAFF.